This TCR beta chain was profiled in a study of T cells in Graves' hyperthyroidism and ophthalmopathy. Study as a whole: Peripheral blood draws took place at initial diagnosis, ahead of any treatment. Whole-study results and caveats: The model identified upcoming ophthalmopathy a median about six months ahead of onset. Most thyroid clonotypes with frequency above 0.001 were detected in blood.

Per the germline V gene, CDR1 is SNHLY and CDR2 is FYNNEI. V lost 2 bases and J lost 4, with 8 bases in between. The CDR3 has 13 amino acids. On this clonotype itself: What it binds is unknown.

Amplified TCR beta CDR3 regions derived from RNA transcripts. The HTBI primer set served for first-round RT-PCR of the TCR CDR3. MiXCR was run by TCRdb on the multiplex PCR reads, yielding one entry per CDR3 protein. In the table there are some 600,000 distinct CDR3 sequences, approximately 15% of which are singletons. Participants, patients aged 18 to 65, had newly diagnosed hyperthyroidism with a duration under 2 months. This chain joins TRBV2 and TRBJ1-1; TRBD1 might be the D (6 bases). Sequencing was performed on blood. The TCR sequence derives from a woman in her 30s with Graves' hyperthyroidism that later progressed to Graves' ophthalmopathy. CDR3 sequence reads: CASSEWTVTEAFF. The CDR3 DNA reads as TGTGCCAGCAGTGAATGGACAGTCACTGAAGCTTTCTTT.